In its sample, the clone carrying this T cell receptor (beta chain) was seen once. This sample was included in a study of memory CD4+ T cells and cytomegalovirus serostatus. V lost 3 bases and J lost 4, with 18 bases in between. Germline lookup yields CDR1 SGHDN and CDR2 FVKESK. The length of the CDR3 is 17 residues. Assay used: immunoSEQ multiplex PCR; TCRdb lists only in-frame clones, some missing. The sample carries 55,000 to 60,000 clones, 80% to 90% recorded once. The sort gate was single viable CD3+CD4+CD8-CD45RO+ cells for memory CD4+ T cells. The source is an adult in good health and CMV-seronegative. Sequencing was done on a sample of memory CD4+ T cells from blood. The gene calls are TRBV14 and TRBJ2-2; the D gene is possibly TRBD1 (5 bases). The CDR3 spells CASSQRKGPWATGELFF. CDR3 DNA: TGTGCCAGCAGCCAGAGGAAGGGGCCTTGGGCCACCGGGGAGCTGTTTTTT.